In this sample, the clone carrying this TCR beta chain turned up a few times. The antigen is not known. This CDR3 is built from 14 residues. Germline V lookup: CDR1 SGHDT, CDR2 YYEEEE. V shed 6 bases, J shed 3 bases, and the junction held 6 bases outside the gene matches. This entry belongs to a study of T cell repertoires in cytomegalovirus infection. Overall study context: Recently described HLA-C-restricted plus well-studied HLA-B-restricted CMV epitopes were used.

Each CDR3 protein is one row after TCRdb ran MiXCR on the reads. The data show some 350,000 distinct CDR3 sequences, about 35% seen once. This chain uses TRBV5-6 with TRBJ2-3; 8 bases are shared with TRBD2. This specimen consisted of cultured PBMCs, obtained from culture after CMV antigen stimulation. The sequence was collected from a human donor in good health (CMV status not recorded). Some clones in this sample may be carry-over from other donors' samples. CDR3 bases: TGTGCCAGCAACTTAGCGGGGCCGACAGATACGCAGTATTTT. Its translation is CASNLAGPTDTQYF.